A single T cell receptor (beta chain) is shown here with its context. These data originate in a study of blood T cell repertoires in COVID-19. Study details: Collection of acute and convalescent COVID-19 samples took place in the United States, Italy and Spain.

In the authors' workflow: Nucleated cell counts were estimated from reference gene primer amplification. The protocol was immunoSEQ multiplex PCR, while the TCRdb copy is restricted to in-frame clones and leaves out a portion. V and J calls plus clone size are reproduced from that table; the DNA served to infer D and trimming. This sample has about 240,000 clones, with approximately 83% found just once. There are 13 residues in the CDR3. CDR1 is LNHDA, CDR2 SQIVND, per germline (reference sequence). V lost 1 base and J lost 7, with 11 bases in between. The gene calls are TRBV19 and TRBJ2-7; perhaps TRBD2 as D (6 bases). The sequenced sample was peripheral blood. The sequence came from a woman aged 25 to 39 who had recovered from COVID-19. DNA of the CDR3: TGTGCCAGTAGTATAGTTGGGGCGGGAGAGCAGTACTTC. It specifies CASSIVGAGEQYF.